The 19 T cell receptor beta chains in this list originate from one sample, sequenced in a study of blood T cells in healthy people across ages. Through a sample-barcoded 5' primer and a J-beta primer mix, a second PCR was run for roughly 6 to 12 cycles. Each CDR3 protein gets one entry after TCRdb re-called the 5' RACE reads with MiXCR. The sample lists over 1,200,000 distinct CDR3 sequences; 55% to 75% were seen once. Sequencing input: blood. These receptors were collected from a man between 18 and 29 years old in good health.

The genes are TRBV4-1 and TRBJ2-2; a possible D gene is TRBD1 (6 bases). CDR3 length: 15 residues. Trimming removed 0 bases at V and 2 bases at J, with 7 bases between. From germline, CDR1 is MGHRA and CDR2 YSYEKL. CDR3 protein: CASSQEGQNTGELFF. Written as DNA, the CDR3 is TGCGCCAGCAGCCAAGAGGGACAAAACACCGGGGAGCTGTTTTTT.

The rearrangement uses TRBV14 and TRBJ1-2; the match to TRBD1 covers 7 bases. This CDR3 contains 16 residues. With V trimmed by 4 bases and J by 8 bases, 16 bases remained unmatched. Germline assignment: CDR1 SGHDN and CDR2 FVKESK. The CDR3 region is CASSPLDPTGIYGYTF. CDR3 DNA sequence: TGTGCCAGCAGCCCCCTAGACCCGACAGGGATCTACGGCTACACCTTC.

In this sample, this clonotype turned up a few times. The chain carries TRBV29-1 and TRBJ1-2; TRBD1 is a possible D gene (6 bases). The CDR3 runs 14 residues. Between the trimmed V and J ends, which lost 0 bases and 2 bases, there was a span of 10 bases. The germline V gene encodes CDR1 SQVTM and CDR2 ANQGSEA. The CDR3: CSVEDLRGNYGYTF. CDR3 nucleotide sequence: TGCAGCGTTGAAGATTTGAGGGGGAACTATGGCTACACCTTC. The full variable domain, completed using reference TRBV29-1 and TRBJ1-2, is SAVISQKPSRDICQRGTSLTIQCQVDSQVTMMFWYRQQPGQSLTLIATANQGSEATYESGFVIDKFPISRPNLTFSTLTVSNMSPEDSSIYLCSVEDLRGNYGYTFGSGTRLTVV.

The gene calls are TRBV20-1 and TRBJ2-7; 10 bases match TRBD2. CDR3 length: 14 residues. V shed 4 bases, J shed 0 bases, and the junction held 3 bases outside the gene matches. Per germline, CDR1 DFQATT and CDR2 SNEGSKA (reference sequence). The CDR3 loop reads CSATLAGVSYEQYF. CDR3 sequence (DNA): TGCAGTGCTACCCTAGCGGGGGTCTCCTACGAGCAGTACTTC.

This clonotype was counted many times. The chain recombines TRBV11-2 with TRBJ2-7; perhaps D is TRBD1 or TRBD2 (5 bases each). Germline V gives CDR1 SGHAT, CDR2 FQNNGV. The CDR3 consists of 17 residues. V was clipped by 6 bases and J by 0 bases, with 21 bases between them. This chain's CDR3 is CASSQIPGRRSSYEQYF. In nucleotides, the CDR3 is TGTGCCAGCAGTCAGATCCCGGGACGGAGGAGCTCCTACGAGCAGTACTTC.

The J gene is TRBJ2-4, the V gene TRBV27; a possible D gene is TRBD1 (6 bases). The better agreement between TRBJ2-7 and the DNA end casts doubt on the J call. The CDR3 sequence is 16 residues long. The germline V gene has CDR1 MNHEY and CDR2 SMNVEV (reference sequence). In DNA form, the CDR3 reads TGTGCCAGCAGTTTATCGACCACGGACAGTGACTACGAGCAGTACTTC. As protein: CASSLSTTDSDYEQYF.

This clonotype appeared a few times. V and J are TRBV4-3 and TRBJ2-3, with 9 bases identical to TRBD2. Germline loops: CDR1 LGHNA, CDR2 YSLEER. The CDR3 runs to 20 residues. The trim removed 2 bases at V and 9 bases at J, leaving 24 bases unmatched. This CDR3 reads CASSQSGNPISSGTSRTQYF. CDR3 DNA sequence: TGCGCCAGCAGCCAAAGCGGTAACCCGATCTCTAGCGGGACGAGCCGCACGCAGTATTTT.

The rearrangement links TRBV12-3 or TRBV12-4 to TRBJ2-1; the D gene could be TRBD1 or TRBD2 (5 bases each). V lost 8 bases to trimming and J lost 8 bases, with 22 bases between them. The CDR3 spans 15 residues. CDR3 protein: CASRTGYGAPDEQFF. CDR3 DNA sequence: TGTGCCAGCCGGACTGGGTATGGGGCGCCGGATGAGCAGTTCTTC.

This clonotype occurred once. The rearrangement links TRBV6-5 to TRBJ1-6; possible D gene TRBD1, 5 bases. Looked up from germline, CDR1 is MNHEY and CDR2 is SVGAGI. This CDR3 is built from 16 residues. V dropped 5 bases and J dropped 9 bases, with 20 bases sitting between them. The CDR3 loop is CASSTQKVGVGSPLHF. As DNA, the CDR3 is TGTGCCAGCAGTACACAGAAGGTGGGGGTTGGTTCACCCCTCCACTTT.

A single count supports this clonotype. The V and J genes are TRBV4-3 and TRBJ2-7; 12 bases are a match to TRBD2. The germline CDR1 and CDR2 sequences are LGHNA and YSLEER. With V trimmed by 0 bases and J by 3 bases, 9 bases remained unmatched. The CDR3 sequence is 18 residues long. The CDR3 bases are TGCGCCAGCAGCCAAGATCGCCGGACTAGCGGGGAGGTCTACGAGCAGTACTTC. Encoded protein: CASSQDRRTSGEVYEQYF.

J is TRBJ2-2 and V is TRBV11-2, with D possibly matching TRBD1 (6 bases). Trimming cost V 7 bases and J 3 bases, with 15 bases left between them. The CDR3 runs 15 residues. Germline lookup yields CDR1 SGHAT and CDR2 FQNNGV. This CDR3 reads CASTHLAGDTGELFF. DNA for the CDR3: TGTGCCAGCACCCACTTAGCAGGGGACACCGGGGAGCTGTTTTTT.

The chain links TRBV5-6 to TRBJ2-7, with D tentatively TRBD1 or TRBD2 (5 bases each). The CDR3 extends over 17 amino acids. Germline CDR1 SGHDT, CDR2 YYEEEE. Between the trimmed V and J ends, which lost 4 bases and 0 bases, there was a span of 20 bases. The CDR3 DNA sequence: TGTGCCAGCAGCCTTATCTCCGGGGACGGCTTCTCCTACGAGCAGTACTTC. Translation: CASSLISGDGFSYEQYF.

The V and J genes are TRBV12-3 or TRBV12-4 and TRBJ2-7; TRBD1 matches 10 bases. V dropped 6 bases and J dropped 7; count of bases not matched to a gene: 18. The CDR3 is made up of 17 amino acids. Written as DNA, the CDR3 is TGTGCCAGCAGCTCCACTGGCTTGACAGGGGGCGTGAGAGAGCAGTACTTC. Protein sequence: CASSSTGLTGGVREQYF.

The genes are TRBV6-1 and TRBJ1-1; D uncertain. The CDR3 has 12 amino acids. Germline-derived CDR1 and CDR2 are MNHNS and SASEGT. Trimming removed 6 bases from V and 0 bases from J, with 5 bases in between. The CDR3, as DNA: TGTGCCAGCAGGGTTCTGAACACTGAAGCTTTCTTT. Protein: CASRVLNTEAFF.

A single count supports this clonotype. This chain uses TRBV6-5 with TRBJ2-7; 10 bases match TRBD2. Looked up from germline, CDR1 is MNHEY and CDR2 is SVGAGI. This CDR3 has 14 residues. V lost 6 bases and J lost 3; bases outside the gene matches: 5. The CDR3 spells CASRRSGRRYEQYF. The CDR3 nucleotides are TGTGCCAGCAGACGTAGCGGGAGGCGCTACGAGCAGTACTTC.

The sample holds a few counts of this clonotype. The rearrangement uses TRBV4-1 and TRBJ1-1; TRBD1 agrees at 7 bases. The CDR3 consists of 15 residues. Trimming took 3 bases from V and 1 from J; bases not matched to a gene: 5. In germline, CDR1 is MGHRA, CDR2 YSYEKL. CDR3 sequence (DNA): TGCGCCAGCAGCCAGACAGGGTTCGCGAACACTGAAGCTTTCTTT. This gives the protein CASSQTGFANTEAFF.

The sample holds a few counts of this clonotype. CDR3 sequence reads: CSEGPSSYEQYF. As DNA, the CDR3 is TGCAGTGAGGGACCTAGCTCCTACGAGCAGTACTTC. The V and J genes are TRBV20-1 and TRBJ2-7, with D perhaps TRBD1 or TRBD2 (5 bases each). The V gene lost 7 bases and the J gene lost 0 bases, with 10 bases spanning the gap. CDR1 and CDR2 (germline): DFQATT, SNEGSKA (reference sequence). The CDR3 contains 12 residues.

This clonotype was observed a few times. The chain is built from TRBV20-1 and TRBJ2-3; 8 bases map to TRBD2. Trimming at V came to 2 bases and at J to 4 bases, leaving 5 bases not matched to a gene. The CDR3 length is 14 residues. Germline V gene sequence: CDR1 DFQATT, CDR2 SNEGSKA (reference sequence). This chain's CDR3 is CSARSSGSADTQYF. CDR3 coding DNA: TGCAGTGCTAGATCGAGCGGGAGTGCAGATACGCAGTATTTT.

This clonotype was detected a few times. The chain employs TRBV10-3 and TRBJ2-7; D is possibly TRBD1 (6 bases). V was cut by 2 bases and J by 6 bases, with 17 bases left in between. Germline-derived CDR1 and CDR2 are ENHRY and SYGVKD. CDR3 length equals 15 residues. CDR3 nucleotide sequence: TGTGCCATCAGTGAGGTCGAACAGGGCAAGCGCGAGCAGTACTTC. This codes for CAISEVEQGKREQYF.